The source of this T cell receptor (beta chain) is a study of shared clonotypes between healthy human individuals. Study-wide results and caveats: Sampling covered nothing but blood. Tissue TCR repertoires likely differ from those found in blood.

The table came from immunoSEQ multiplex PCR; TCRdb's copy has only in-frame clones and leaves some out. Of about 2.5 million clones in the sample, roughly 92% are singletons; the top ten hold roughly 0.34%. Trimming left V 8 bases short and J 8 bases short, with 22 bases between. Germline CDR1 reads SGHTA; CDR2 reads FQGNSA. The CDR3 has 15 amino acids. Note on this clone: Its specificity is unknown.

This chain connects TRBV7-2 to TRBJ2-1; maybe TRBD1 (6 bases). The sample consisted of naive CD4+ T cells from PBMCs. Subset specified: CD45RA+ positively selected. This TCR derives from a man aged 18 to 29 in good health. Some clones in this sample may be carry-over from other donors' samples. This CDR3 reads CASGLLGADSDEQFF. The CDR3, as DNA: TGTGCCAGCGGCCTCCTGGGGGCAGACTCGGATGAGCAGTTCTTC.